The TCR beta chain under discussion was sequenced for a study of identical twins. This clonotype was counted between two and nine times. Its antigen remains unidentified. A universal primer binding site was introduced by template switching. The final cDNA contained unique molecular identifiers. TCRdb redid the calling of the 5' RACE reads with MiXCR, one entry per CDR3 protein. The data hold about 720,000 distinct CDR3 sequences, with less than 10% observed a single time. Whole-study findings and limits: Conclusions rested on cross-sectional statistics rather than following the same donors. When twins shared out-of-frame alpha sequences, those sequences had excess low generation probability. Twin pairs had excess sharing that was weaker in beta out-of-frame sequences.

There are 14 residues in the CDR3. Germline V CDR1 and CDR2: ENHRY, SYGVKD. Trimming shortened V by 6 bases and J by 0 bases, and 9 bases separated the two germline ends. These data also featured in a second study, about yellow fever vaccine responses in identical twins.

The chain combines TRBV10-3 with TRBJ1-5; no definite D call. This receptor was identified in a woman aged 18-30 years in good health. Sequenced: PBMCs. The CDR3 DNA follows: TGTGCCATCAGAGGACCGACTAGCAATCAGCCCCAGCATTTT. Protein sequence: CAIRGPTSNQPQHF.